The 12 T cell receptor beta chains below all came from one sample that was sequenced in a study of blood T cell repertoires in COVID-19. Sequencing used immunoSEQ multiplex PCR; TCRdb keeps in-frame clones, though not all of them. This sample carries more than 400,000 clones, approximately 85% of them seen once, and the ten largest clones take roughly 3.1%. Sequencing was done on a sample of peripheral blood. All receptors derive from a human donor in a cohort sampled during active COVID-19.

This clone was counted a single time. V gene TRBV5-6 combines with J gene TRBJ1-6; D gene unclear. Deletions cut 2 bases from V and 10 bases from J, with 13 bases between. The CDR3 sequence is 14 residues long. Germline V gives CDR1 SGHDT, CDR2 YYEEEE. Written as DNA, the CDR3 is TGTGCCAGCAGCTTTCCTCGGGAAAGGTCACCCCTCCACTTT. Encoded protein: CASSFPRERSPLHF. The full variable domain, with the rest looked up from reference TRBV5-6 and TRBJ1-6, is DAGVTQSPTHLIKTRGQQVTLRCSPKSGHDTVSWYQQALGQGPQFIFQYYEEEERQRGNFPDRFSGHQFPNYSSELNVNALLLGDSALYLCASSFPRERSPLHFGNGTRLTVT.

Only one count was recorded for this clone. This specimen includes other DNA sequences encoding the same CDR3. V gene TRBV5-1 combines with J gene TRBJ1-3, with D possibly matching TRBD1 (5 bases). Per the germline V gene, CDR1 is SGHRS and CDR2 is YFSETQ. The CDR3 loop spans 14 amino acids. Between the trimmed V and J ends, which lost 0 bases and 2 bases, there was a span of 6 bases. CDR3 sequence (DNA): TGCGCCAGCAGCTTGGAGGGGACTGGAAACACCATATATTTT. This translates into CASSLEGTGNTIYF.

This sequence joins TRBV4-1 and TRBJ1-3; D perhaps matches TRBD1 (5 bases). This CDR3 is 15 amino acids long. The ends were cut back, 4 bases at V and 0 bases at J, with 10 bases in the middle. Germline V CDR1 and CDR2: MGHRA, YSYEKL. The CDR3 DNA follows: TGCGCCAGCAGCCGCATACAGGTCTCTGGAAACACCATATATTTT. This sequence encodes CASSRIQVSGNTIYF.

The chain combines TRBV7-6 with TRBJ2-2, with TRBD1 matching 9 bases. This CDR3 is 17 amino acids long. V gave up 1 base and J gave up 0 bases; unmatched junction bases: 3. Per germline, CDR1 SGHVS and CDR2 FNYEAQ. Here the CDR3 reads CASSLGGTGSNTGELFF. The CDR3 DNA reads TGTGCCAGCAGCTTAGGGGGGACAGGGTCGAACACCGGGGAGCTGTTTTTT.

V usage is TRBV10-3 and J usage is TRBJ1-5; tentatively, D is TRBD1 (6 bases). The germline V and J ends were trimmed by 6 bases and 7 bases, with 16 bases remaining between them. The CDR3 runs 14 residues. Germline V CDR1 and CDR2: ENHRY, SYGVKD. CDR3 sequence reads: CAIRNREQGQPQHF. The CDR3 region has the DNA TGTGCCATCAGGAACAGGGAGCAGGGCCAGCCCCAGCATTTT.

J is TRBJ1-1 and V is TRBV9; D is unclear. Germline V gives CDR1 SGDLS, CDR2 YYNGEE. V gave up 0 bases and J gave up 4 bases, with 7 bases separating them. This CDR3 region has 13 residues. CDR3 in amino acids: CASSVGEVTEAFF. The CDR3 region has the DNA TGTGCCAGCAGCGTAGGGGAGGTCACTGAAGCTTTCTTT.

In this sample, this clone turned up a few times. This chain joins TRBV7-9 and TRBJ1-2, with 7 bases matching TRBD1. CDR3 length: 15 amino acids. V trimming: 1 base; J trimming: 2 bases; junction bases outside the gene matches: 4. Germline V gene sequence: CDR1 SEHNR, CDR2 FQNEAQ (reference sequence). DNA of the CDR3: TGTGCCAGCAGCTTAGAAGCAGGGGGGAACTATGGCTACACCTTC. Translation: CASSLEAGGNYGYTF.

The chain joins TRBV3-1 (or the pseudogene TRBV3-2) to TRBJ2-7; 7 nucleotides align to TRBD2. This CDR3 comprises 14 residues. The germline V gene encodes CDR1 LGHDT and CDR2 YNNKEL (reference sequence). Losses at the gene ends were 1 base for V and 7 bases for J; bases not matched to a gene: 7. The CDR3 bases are TGTGCCAGCAGCCAAGCAGGCGGGAGTGGGGAGCAGTACTTC. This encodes CASSQAGGSGEQYF.

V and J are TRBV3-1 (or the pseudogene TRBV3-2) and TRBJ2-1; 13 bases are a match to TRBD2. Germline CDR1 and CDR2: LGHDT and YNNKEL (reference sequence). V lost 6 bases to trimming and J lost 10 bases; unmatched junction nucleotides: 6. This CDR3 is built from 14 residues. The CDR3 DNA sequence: TGTGCCAGCAGACAGGGACTAGCGGGAAACGAGCAGTTCTTC. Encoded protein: CASRQGLAGNEQFF.

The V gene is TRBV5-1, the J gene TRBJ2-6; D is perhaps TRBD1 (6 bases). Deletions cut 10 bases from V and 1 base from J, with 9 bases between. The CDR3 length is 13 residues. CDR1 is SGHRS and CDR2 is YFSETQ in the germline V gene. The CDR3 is CAVRGSGANVLTF. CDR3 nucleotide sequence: TGCGCCGTCAGGGGTTCTGGGGCCAACGTCCTGACTTTC.

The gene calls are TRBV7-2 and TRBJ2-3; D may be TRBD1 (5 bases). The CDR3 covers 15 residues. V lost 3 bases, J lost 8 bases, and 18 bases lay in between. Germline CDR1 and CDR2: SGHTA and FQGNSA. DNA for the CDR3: TGTGCCAGCAGCTTGCTGGACAAGAGACACGGTACGCAGTATTTT. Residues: CASSLLDKRHGTQYF.

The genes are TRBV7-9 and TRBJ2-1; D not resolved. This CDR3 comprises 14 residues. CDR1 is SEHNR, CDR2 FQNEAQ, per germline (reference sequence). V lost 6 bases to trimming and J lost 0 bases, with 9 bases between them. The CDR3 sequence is CASSVTGSYNEQFF. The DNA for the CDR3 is TGTGCCAGCAGTGTCACGGGCTCCTACAATGAGCAGTTCTTC.